These 27 T cell receptor beta chains were sequenced from one sample in a study of cytomegalovirus exposure and HLA in healthy donors. The PCR used 60 Vbeta and 13 Jbeta primers. The data were produced by immunoSEQ multiplex PCR, yet TCRdb's version contains in-frame clones alone and is incomplete. This sample's clone table lists approximately 110,000 clones. Material: PBMCs. The receptor source for this set is a man aged 50 to 59 in good health and CMV-seronegative.

This chain joins TRBV6-6 and TRBJ2-7, with 10 bases aligning to TRBD2. This CDR3 region has 13 residues. Germline V CDR1 and CDR2: MNHNY, SVGAGI (reference sequence). V was pared by 4 bases and J by 5 bases, with 2 bases of the junction left unmatched. This CDR3 reads CASSSSGGNEQYF. DNA of the CDR3: TGTGCCAGCAGTTCTAGCGGGGGCAACGAGCAGTACTTC.

CDR3 sequence reads: CASSLALGALTF. Here the CDR3 DNA reads TGCGCCAGCAGCCTGGCCTTGGGGGCCCTCACCTTC. The chain uses TRBV5-1 and TRBJ1-2; maybe TRBD1 (6 bases). V lost 4 bases and J lost 13, with 17 bases in between. The CDR3 is 12 amino acids. Germline loops: CDR1 SGHRS, CDR2 YFSETQ.

As DNA, the CDR3 is TGTGCCAGCAGTTACCTAGCGGGTACCCTCAATGAGCAGTTCTTC. Translation: CASSYLAGTLNEQFF. The chain employs TRBV6-6 and TRBJ2-1, with 8 bases that match TRBD2. The CDR3 extends over 15 amino acids. V lost 2 bases, J lost 6 bases, and 6 bases stayed unmatched. Germline V gene sequence: CDR1 MNHNY, CDR2 SVGAGI (reference sequence).

The gene calls are TRBV19 and TRBJ1-6; 10 bases are a match to TRBD1. With 4 bases clipped from V and 10 bases from J, the junction kept 1 base outside the gene matches. The CDR3 is made up of 13 amino acids. In germline, CDR1 is LNHDA, CDR2 SQIVND (reference sequence). The CDR3 sequence is CASSRDRGSPLHF. The CDR3 coding sequence is TGTGCCAGTAGTAGGGACAGGGGCTCACCCCTCCACTTT. The variable domain in full, completed from reference TRBV19 and TRBJ1-6, reads DGGITQSPKYLFRKEGQNVTLSCEQNLNHDAMYWYRQDPGQGLRLIYYSQIVNDFQKGDIAEGYSVSREKKESFPLTVTSAQKNPTAFYLCASSRDRGSPLHFGNGTRLTVT.

The CDR3 region has the DNA TGTGCCAGCAGTGCCGGACTCAACTACTACGAGCAGTACTTC. It codes for CASSAGLNYYEQYF. This rearrangement joins TRBV2 to TRBJ2-7; the D gene is possibly TRBD2 (5 bases). The V gene's germline CDR1 is SNHLY and CDR2 FYNNEI. V dropped 4 bases and J dropped 3 bases, with 13 bases sitting between them. The CDR3 sequence is 14 residues long. The entire variable domain, with the rest obtained from reference TRBV2 and TRBJ2-7, is as follows: EPEVTQTPSHQVTQMGQEVILRCVPISNHLYFYWYRQILGQKVEFLVSFYNNEISEKSEIFDDQFSVERPDGSNFTLKIRSTKLEDSAMYFCASSAGLNYYEQYFGPGTRLTVT.

The chain uses TRBV18 and TRBJ2-7; 7 bases match TRBD2. Germline CDR1 and CDR2: KGHSH and LQKENI. V dropped 3 bases and J dropped 0; count of bases not matched to a gene: 5. This CDR3 comprises 15 residues. CDR3 DNA: TGTGCCAGCTCACCGGGGACTAAACTCTCCTACGAGCAGTACTTC. It is translated as CASSPGTKLSYEQYF.

The chain links TRBV27 to TRBJ1-2, with 9 bases identical to TRBD1. Germline-derived CDR1 and CDR2 are MNHEY and SMNVEV (reference sequence). With V trimmed by 5 bases and J by 0 bases, 7 bases remained unmatched. This CDR3 has 16 residues. CDR3 sequence (DNA): TGTGCCAGCAGTCGAGAGGGACAGGGCTCTAACTATGGCTACACCTTC. Residues: CASSREGQGSNYGYTF.

The chain combines TRBV7-6 with TRBJ2-3, with D uncertain. Germline loops: CDR1 SGHVS, CDR2 FNYEAQ. The length of the CDR3 is 12 residues. Trimming stripped 2 bases from V and 5 bases from J, with 5 bases between. This CDR3 is CASSLPLDTQYF. The CDR3 nucleotides read TGTGCCAGCAGCTTACCCTTAGATACGCAGTATTTT. The variable domain in full, completed from reference TRBV7-6 and TRBJ2-3, reads GAGVSQSPRYKVTKRGQDVALRCDPISGHVSLYWYRQALGQGPEFLTYFNYEAQQDKSGLPNDRFSAERPEGSISTLTIQRTEQRDSAMYRCASSLPLDTQYFGPGTRLTVL.

This chain uses TRBV6-1 with TRBJ1-4; no definite D call. The CDR3 length is 14 residues. With 4 bases removed from V and 3 bases from J, the gap between germline ends came to 9 bases. Germline loops: CDR1 MNHNS, CDR2 SASEGT. The CDR3 protein is CASSVRQANEKLFF. DNA of the CDR3: TGTGCCAGCAGTGTTCGGCAGGCTAATGAAAAACTGTTTTTT.

V and J are TRBV7-8 and TRBJ2-3; maybe TRBD2 (6 bases). V was pared by 4 bases and J by 8 bases, with 16 bases between. Germline assignment: CDR1 SGHVS and CDR2 FQNEAQ. CDR3 length equals 14 residues. This CDR3 reads CASSSRELRATQYF. As DNA, the CDR3 is TGTGCCAGCAGCTCGCGGGAACTTAGGGCTACGCAGTATTTT.

This chain uses TRBV5-1 with TRBJ2-1, with 9 bases matching TRBD2. The germline gives CDR1 SGHRS, CDR2 YFSETQ. The CDR3 consists of 16 residues. The V segment lost 6 bases and the J segment 2 bases; nucleotides outside the gene matches: 9. The DNA of the CDR3 is TGCGCCAGCAAATTATCGACTAGCGGAACCTACAATGAGCAGTTCTTC. It translates to CASKLSTSGTYNEQFF.

This chain connects TRBV7-8 to TRBJ1-1; the D is unclear. The CDR3 sequence is 12 residues long. CDR1 and CDR2 (germline): SGHVS, FQNEAQ. Between the trimmed V and J ends, which lost 1 base and 5 bases, there was a span of 5 bases. CDR3 amino acids: CASSLGATEAFF. The DNA of the CDR3 is TGTGCCAGCAGCTTAGGAGCGACTGAAGCTTTCTTT.

J is TRBJ1-6 and V is TRBV5-1; 8 bases map to TRBD1. The V segment lost 0 bases and the J segment 7 bases; nucleotides outside the gene matches: 0. Per germline, CDR1 SGHRS and CDR2 YFSETQ. The CDR3 has 14 residues. CDR3 nucleotide sequence: TGCGCCAGCAGCTTGGGACAGGGGAATTCACCCCTCCACTTT. As protein: CASSLGQGNSPLHF.

The rearrangement joins TRBV29-1 to TRBJ1-2; 7 bases map to TRBD1. Germline V CDR1 and CDR2: SQVTM, ANQGSEA. CDR3 size: 13 residues. V lost 7 bases to trimming and J lost 3 bases; unmatched junction nucleotides: 8. The CDR3 bases are TGCAGCGCCCTGGGACAGACGCACTATGGCTACACCTTC. It encodes CSALGQTHYGYTF.

This rearrangement joins TRBV13 to TRBJ2-3, with TRBD2 identical over 12 bases. The CDR3 spans 16 residues. Germline loops: CDR1 PRHDT, CDR2 FYEKMQ (reference sequence). The J segment lost 4 bases and the V segment lost 3 bases, leaving 5 bases of the junction unmatched. The CDR3 bases are TGTGCCAGCAGCTTCGGGACTAGCGGGTTCTCAGATACGCAGTATTTT. This encodes CASSFGTSGFSDTQYF.

This chain uses TRBV29-1 with TRBJ2-1; TRBD2 aligns across 9 bases. This CDR3 has 13 residues. Losses at the gene ends were 7 bases for V and 4 bases for J; bases not matched to a gene: 5. The V gene's germline CDR1 is SQVTM and CDR2 ANQGSEA. The CDR3 region has the DNA TGCAGCGGGGCTAGCGGGACTTACAATGAGCAGTTCTTC. Translating gives CSGASGTYNEQFF.

The chain employs TRBV7-9 and TRBJ2-7, with a possible D match to TRBD1 (6 bases). CDR3 size: 14 residues. Per the germline V gene, CDR1 is SEHNR and CDR2 is FQNEAQ (reference sequence). Trimming left V 1 base short and J 3 bases short, with 10 bases between. The CDR3 DNA reads TGTGCCAGCAGCTTAGATCAGGGGCGCTACGAGCAGTACTTC. Protein sequence: CASSLDQGRYEQYF.

The chain joins TRBV25-1 to TRBJ2-5; weak D call: TRBD2 (6 bases). The end of the DNA aligns better with TRBJ2-7, so the J call may be wrong. Germline V gives CDR1 MGHDK, CDR2 SYGVNS. This CDR3 is built from 13 residues. The CDR3 reads CASSDFGRFEQYF. The CDR3, as DNA: TGTGCCAGCAGTGACTTTGGGAGGTTCGAGCAGTACTTC.

Comments on this clone: Other DNA sequences of this sample code for an identical CDR3. J is TRBJ1-1 and V is TRBV18, with TRBD1 as a possible D gene (5 bases). V was cut by 3 bases and J by 1 base, with 6 bases left in between. The CDR3 is made up of 13 amino acids. CDR1 and CDR2 (germline): KGHSH, LQKENI. The CDR3 loop is CASSPGGNTEAFF. The CDR3, as DNA: TGTGCCAGCTCACCGGGGGGGAACACTGAAGCTTTCTTT.

The V call is TRBV7-9, the J call TRBJ2-7; 9 bases map to TRBD1. The V segment lost 5 bases and the J segment 3 bases; nucleotides outside the gene matches: 5. The CDR3 loop spans 14 amino acids. The V gene's germline CDR1 is SEHNR and CDR2 FQNEAQ (reference sequence). The CDR3 DNA reads TGTGCCAGCAGCCAAGCGGGACAGGGCTACGAGCAGTACTTC. It translates to CASSQAGQGYEQYF.

The chain uses TRBV13 and TRBJ2-7, with D maybe TRBD2 (6 bases). Germline V gene lookup returns CDR1 PRHDT and CDR2 FYEKMQ (reference sequence). Trimming took off 5 bases at V and 5 bases at J, with 13 bases between the two ends. The CDR3 extends over 13 amino acids. The CDR3 protein is CASSAGRTDEQYF. CDR3 coding DNA: TGTGCCAGCAGCGCGGGACGTACAGACGAGCAGTACTTC.

The CDR3 region is CASSPAGETQYF. CDR3 bases: TGTGCCAGCAGTCCCGCGGGGGAGACCCAGTACTTC. This sequence joins TRBV27 and TRBJ2-5, with D perhaps TRBD2 (6 bases). The CDR3 covers 12 residues. V gave up 5 bases and J gave up 5 bases, with 9 bases separating them. Germline CDR1 MNHEY, CDR2 SMNVEV (reference sequence).

V and J are TRBV19 and TRBJ2-1; 8 bases align to TRBD2. V lost 0 bases, J lost 3 bases, and 13 bases stayed unmatched. CDR1 LNHDA and CDR2 SQIVND come from the germline V gene (reference sequence). This CDR3 has 19 residues. The CDR3 DNA sequence: TGTGCCAGTAGTATAGATTACGGGACTAGTGAGCGGCACTACAATGAGCAGTTCTTC. Translation: CASSIDYGTSERHYNEQFF. The whole variable domain, filled in from reference TRBV19 and TRBJ2-1, reads DGGITQSPKYLFRKEGQNVTLSCEQNLNHDAMYWYRQDPGQGLRLIYYSQIVNDFQKGDIAEGYSVSREKKESFPLTVTSAQKNPTAFYLCASSIDYGTSERHYNEQFFGPGTRLTVL.

This chain links TRBV4-1 with TRBJ2-5; 7 nucleotides agree with TRBD2. V lost 1 base and J lost 3; bases outside the gene matches: 2. The length of the CDR3 is 14 residues. Germline assignment: CDR1 MGHRA and CDR2 YSYEKL. The CDR3 region is CASSQGAGEETQYF. DNA for the CDR3: TGCGCCAGCAGCCAAGGGGCGGGGGAAGAGACCCAGTACTTC.

The chain has TRBV5-1 and TRBJ2-3, with 7 bases aligning to TRBD1. The CDR3 runs to 15 residues. V lost 5 bases, J lost 2 bases, and 8 bases stayed unmatched. From germline, CDR1 is SGHRS and CDR2 YFSETQ. Written as DNA, the CDR3 is TGCGCCAGCAGACCTCGACAGGGACCCACAGATACGCAGTATTTT. As protein: CASRPRQGPTDTQYF.

The V gene is TRBV7-2, the J gene TRBJ1-2, with D possibly TRBD1 on 5 matching bases. Trimming cost V 5 bases and J 4 bases, with 17 bases left between them. Germline CDR1 reads SGHTA; CDR2 reads FQGNSA. The CDR3 runs to 15 residues. CDR3 nucleotide sequence: TGTGCCAGCAGCCTAGGGGTGGGGGGTAGCTATGGCTACACCTTC. Protein: CASSLGVGGSYGYTF.

This chain links TRBV5-4 with TRBJ1-1; a weak D match, TRBD1 (5 bases). The CDR3 extends over 12 amino acids. Germline CDR1 SGHNT, CDR2 YYREEE (reference sequence). V was pared by 9 bases and J by 4 bases, with 13 bases between. Written as DNA, the CDR3 is TGTGCCACCGGAAGGGGTCCCACTGAAGCTTTCTTT. Translated: CATGRGPTEAFF.